The 20 T cell receptor beta chains in this list originate from one sample, sequenced in a study of a mutant IDH1 vaccine in newly diagnosed glioma. These receptors' targets are unknown. Time point denoted: week 5, during vaccination. Every vaccination contained 300 ug of the mutant IDH1 20-mer peptide and was paired with topical imiquimod. Measured with immunoSEQ multiplex PCR; TCRdb has only the in-frame clones, and not every one. Of more than 25,000 clones listed, around 92% are singletons. The input for sequencing was PBMCs, taken from a glioma patient whose treatment included an IDH1 peptide vaccine. The origin of the receptors is a man aged 18 to 29 with glioma.

This chain joins TRBV6-5 and TRBJ1-1; tentative D call: TRBD1 (6 bases). This CDR3 has 13 residues. Deletions cut 3 bases from V and 4 bases from J, with 9 bases between. CDR1 MNHEY and CDR2 SVGAGI come from the germline V gene. CDR3 loop: CASSYQGTTEAFF. As DNA, the CDR3 is TGTGCCAGCAGTTATCAGGGGACCACTGAAGCTTTCTTT.

The chain couples TRBV6-6 to TRBJ1-4; no clear D gene. The V end lost 5 bases, the J end lost 4 bases, and 11 bases lay between the germline ends. From germline, CDR1 is MNHNY and CDR2 SVGAGI (reference sequence). There are 14 residues in the CDR3. The CDR3, as DNA: TGTGCCAGCAGTCGCCCCGGGATTAATGAAAAACTGTTTTTT. Protein: CASSRPGINEKLFF.

The chain recombines TRBV29-1 with TRBJ2-7; 11 bases align to TRBD2. The V segment lost 2 bases and the J segment 0 bases; nucleotides outside the gene matches: 0. CDR1 is SQVTM and CDR2 is ANQGSEA in the germline V gene. The CDR3 runs 14 residues. The CDR3 loop reads CSVELAGGSYEQYF. CDR3 bases: TGCAGCGTTGAACTAGCGGGAGGCTCCTACGAGCAGTACTTC.

This chain links TRBV5-1 with TRBJ2-1; 8 positions agree with TRBD2. V lost 5 bases, J lost 8 bases, and 12 bases stayed unmatched. This CDR3 contains 15 residues. CDR1 is SGHRS and CDR2 is YFSETQ in the germline V gene. In DNA, the CDR3 is TGCGCCAGCAGTCGTACGGGAGGGGGTTTCGATGAGCAGTTCTTC. As protein: CASSRTGGGFDEQFF.

V gene TRBV29-1 combines with J gene TRBJ2-1; D is ambiguous. Germline V CDR1 and CDR2: SQVTM, ANQGSEA. V lost 2 bases to trimming and J lost 2 bases, with 1 base between them. The CDR3 length is 11 residues. DNA of the CDR3: TGCAGCGTTGAACCCTACAATGAGCAGTTCTTC. Amino acids: CSVEPYNEQFF.

CDR3 nucleotide sequence: TGTGCCAGCAGCTTAGAGACTGCCTCCAATGAGCAGTTCTTC. Translation: CASSLETASNEQFF. The chain has TRBV11-3 and TRBJ2-1, with D unclear. CDR3 length: 14 amino acids. The V end was cut by 0 bases, the J end by 6 bases, with 9 bases between. Per germline, CDR1 SGHNT and CDR2 YENEEA.

The V call is TRBV2, the J call TRBJ1-5, with D unresolved. Trimming removed 5 bases at V and 7 bases at J, with 15 bases between. CDR1 and CDR2 (germline): SNHLY, FYNNEI. The CDR3 contains 14 residues. The CDR3 DNA sequence: TGTGCCAGCAGTACCCATATCGGTGGGCAGCCCCAGCATTTT. Translated, it gives CASSTHIGGQPQHF.

This clone was observed a few times. The rearrangement links TRBV7-2 to TRBJ2-7, with a possible D match to TRBD1 (5 bases). This CDR3 spans 14 amino acids. Trimming took off 1 base at V and 7 bases at J, with 14 bases between the two ends. Per germline, CDR1 SGHTA and CDR2 FQGNSA. CDR3 nucleotides: TGTGCCAGCAGCTTAGAGGCAGGGTCCGGAGAGCAGTACTTC. Translated: CASSLEAGSGEQYF.

The J gene is TRBJ2-7, the V gene TRBV6-6, with 9 bases matching TRBD1. Unmatched junction bases numbered 4, after V lost 7 bases and J lost 3 bases. CDR1 and CDR2 from the germline V gene are MNHNY and SVGAGI (reference sequence). This CDR3 has 13 amino acids. CDR3 loop: CASKPGQGYEQYF. Written as DNA, the CDR3 is TGTGCCAGCAAACCGGGACAGGGCTACGAGCAGTACTTC.

The chain is built from TRBV5-6 and TRBJ1-2; TRBD1 might be the D (5 bases). Germline loops: CDR1 SGHDT, CDR2 YYEEEE. V lost 2 bases and J 4 bases, leaving 21 bases between the germline ends. This CDR3 region has 17 residues. The CDR3 spells CASSLARRGRSGYGYTF. The CDR3 DNA is TGTGCCAGCAGCTTAGCTAGGCGGGGCCGCTCGGGCTATGGCTACACCTTC.

The chain recombines TRBV5-5 with TRBJ1-1, with 9 bases that match TRBD1. This CDR3 comprises 15 residues. The V gene's germline CDR1 is SGHKS and CDR2 YYEKEE (reference sequence). J lost 0 bases, V lost 3 bases, and 3 bases had no gene match. The CDR3 coding sequence is TGTGCCAGCAGCTATCGGACAGGGGTGAACACTGAAGCTTTCTTT. Protein: CASSYRTGVNTEAFF. Looking up the rest from reference TRBV5-5 and TRBJ1-1 gives the full variable domain: DAGVTQSPTHLIKTRGQQVTLRCSPISGHKSVSWYQQVLGQGPQFIFQYYEKEERGRGNFPDRFSARQFPNYSSELNVNALLLGDSALYLCASSYRTGVNTEAFFGQGTRLTVV.

This chain joins TRBV4-2 and TRBJ1-5, with 8 bases matching TRBD1. This CDR3 has 14 amino acids. With V trimmed by 3 bases and J by 4 bases, 2 bases remained unmatched. Germline V gene sequence: CDR1 LGHNA, CDR2 YNFKEQ. Here the CDR3 reads CASSQGQANQPQHF. CDR3 sequence (DNA): TGTGCCAGCAGCCAGGGACAGGCGAATCAGCCCCAGCATTTT.

This clone has a handful of counts. The CDR3 DNA is TGTGCCAGCACGGGGGCGACCACCGGGGAGCTGTTTTTT. Its protein is CASTGATTGELFF. The genes are TRBV6-1 and TRBJ2-2; D tentatively fits TRBD1 or TRBD2 (6 bases each). V lost 7 bases, J lost 4 bases, and 10 bases lay in between. The germline V gene has CDR1 MNHNS and CDR2 SASEGT. CDR3 size: 13 residues.

V gene TRBV5-1 combines with J gene TRBJ1-1; 11 bases align to TRBD1. Trimming removed 0 bases from V and 5 bases from J; junction bases left unmatched: 3. CDR1 is SGHRS, CDR2 YFSETQ, per germline. The CDR3 contains 15 residues. The CDR3 region has the DNA TGCGCCAGCAGCTTGGGGGACAGGGGGGTTACTGAAGCTTTCTTT. This sequence encodes CASSLGDRGVTEAFF.

V is TRBV30 and J is TRBJ1-6; D ambiguous. Germline assignment: CDR1 GTSNPN and CDR2 SVGIG (reference sequence). The CDR3 contains 14 residues. Trimming stripped 0 bases from V and 6 bases from J, with 9 bases between. The CDR3: CAWSVLRANSPLHF. For the CDR3, the DNA is TGTGCCTGGAGTGTTTTACGAGCTAATTCACCCCTCCACTTT.

This clone was recorded a few times. The chain recombines TRBV28 with TRBJ1-1; D is uncertain. Trimming removed 8 bases at V and 7 bases at J, with 8 bases between. The CDR3 runs to 10 residues. Germline V CDR1 and CDR2: MDHEN, SYDVKM. As DNA, the CDR3 is TGTGCCAGCTGTGACCGTGAAGCTTTCTTT. This encodes CASCDREAFF.

The chain uses TRBV29-1 and TRBJ1-2, with D perhaps matching TRBD1 (5 bases). From germline, CDR1 is SQVTM and CDR2 ANQGSEA. The CDR3 covers 11 residues. The germline V and J ends were trimmed by 3 bases and 8 bases, with 10 bases remaining between them. The CDR3 DNA reads as TGCAGCGTTGACAGGGCTGGCGGCTACACCTTC. Its protein product is CSVDRAGGYTF.

The rearrangement joins TRBV5-6 to TRBJ2-2; 8 bases map to TRBD1. The V and J ends lost 3 bases and 5 bases, in that order; junction bases with no gene match: 12. The CDR3 length is 17 residues. CDR1 and CDR2 from the germline V gene are SGHDT and YYEEEE. CDR3 region: CASSSLGQGRRTGELFF. The CDR3 DNA reads as TGTGCCAGCAGCTCCCTCGGACAGGGTAGAAGGACCGGGGAGCTGTTTTTT.

CDR3 sequence reads: CACNGAGGTDTQYF. DNA for the CDR3: TGCGCCTGCAATGGGGCGGGAGGAACAGATACGCAGTATTTT. This chain links TRBV4-1 with TRBJ2-3; 8 bases align to TRBD2. Germline assignment: CDR1 MGHRA and CDR2 YSYEKL. The CDR3 runs 14 residues. With V trimmed by 11 bases and J by 3 bases, 10 bases remained unmatched.

The chain combines TRBV10-3 with TRBJ1-1; D gene uncertain. Germline V CDR1 and CDR2: ENHRY, SYGVKD. The V end was cut by 3 bases, the J end by 5 bases, with 7 bases between. CDR3 length equals 12 residues. DNA for the CDR3: TGTGCCATCAGTGATCGGGGAACTGAAGCTTTCTTT. Encoded protein: CAISDRGTEAFF.